Listed below are T cell receptor beta chains from one sample, sequenced in a study of blood T cell repertoires in COVID-19. Only in-frame clones appear in the TCRdb table, and some are missing; sequencing was by immunoSEQ multiplex PCR. The data show 350,000 to 400,000 clones, around nine tenths seen once. Sequenced material: peripheral blood. These receptors were obtained from a woman aged 55-69 years with COVID-19, enrolled during active disease. Each CDR3 is given with its conserved first and last residue. Fields, in order: J gene, V gene, clone size, D gene, CDR3 DNA, CDR3 protein. A D gene is named only where the DNA matches it firmly. Rows may omit the clone size; those that give it use once, few, many or a size class.

TRBJ2-1 TRBV5-1 - TRBD2 TGCGCCAGCAGCGCCTACGGGGGGAGCTCCTACAATGAGCAGTTCTTC CASSAYGGSSYNEQFF
TRBJ2-7 TRBV7-8 - TRBD2 TGTGCCAGCAGCTTAGGGACTAGCGAGTCCTACGAGCAGTACTTC CASSLGTSESYEQYF
TRBJ1-5 TRBV7-2 - - TGTGCCAGCAGCTCCGGGGGGGGTAGTCGAGGACCCCAGCATTTT CASSSGGGSRGPQHF
TRBJ2-2 TRBV12-3/TRBV12-4 few - TGTGCCAGCAGGCTAACCGGGGAGCTGTTTTTT CASRLTGELFF
TRBJ1-1 TRBV19 - TRBD1 TGTGCCAGTAGTATTTGGGACAGGGGTGGGAACACTGAAGCTTTCTTT CASSIWDRGGNTEAFF
TRBJ2-7 TRBV7-2 - TRBD2 TGTGCCAGCAGCTGGGCTAGCGGGGACAGCTACGAGCAGTACTTC CASSWASGDSYEQYF
TRBJ2-7 TRBV18 - - TGTGCCAGCTCACCCCAGGACGAGCAGTACTTC CASSPQDEQYF
TRBJ2-1 TRBV7-3 - - TGTGCCAGCAGCTTAACGGTGGTGAGGTCCTACAATGAGCAGTTCTTC CASSLTVVRSYNEQFF
TRBJ1-1 TRBV2 - - TGTGCCAGCAGTAAAGCGAGCATGAACACTGAAGCTTTCTTT CASSKASMNTEAFF
TRBJ1-5 TRBV20-1 - - TGCAGTGCTAGTACAGGCTTCCGGCCCCAGCATTTT CSASTGFRPQHF
TRBJ1-2 TRBV5-1 - TRBD1 TGCGCCAGCAGCTTGGGTCCCGGGACAGGGACGGGAGTGGTTGGTGCCTATGGCTACACCTTC CASSLGPGTGTGVVGAYGYTF
TRBJ2-3 TRBV6-4 - TRBD1 TGTGCCAGCAGTGACCCGGGACAGGGCACAGATACGCAGTATTTT CASSDPGQGTDTQYF
TRBJ2-1 TRBV19 - - TGTGCCAGTAGTATTAATGACCAGGGCTACAATGAGCAGTTCTTC CASSINDQGYNEQFF
TRBJ1-5 TRBV6-2/TRBV6-3 - TRBD1 TGTGCCAGCAGCCCCTTACTCACCGGGACAGACAATCAGCCCCAGCATTTT CASSPLLTGTDNQPQHF
TRBJ2-5 TRBV11-2 - - TGTGCCAGCAGCTTAGGGCTCTGGCAAGAGACCCAGTACTTC CASSLGLWQETQYF
TRBJ2-7 TRBV7-9 - - TGTGCCAGCAGCCCTACCCTTGGACAGACCTACGAGCAGTACTTC CASSPTLGQTYEQYF
TRBJ1-1 TRBV11-3 - TRBD1 TGTGCCAGCAGCCCCCGGACAGGGGTGAACACTGAAGCTTTCTTT CASSPRTGVNTEAFF
TRBJ2-1 TRBV10-1 once TRBD2 TGCGCCAGCAGTAACGGGGGGAACTCCTACAATGAGCAGTTCTTC CASSNGGNSYNEQFF
TRBJ2-7 TRBV19 - - TGTGCCAGCCGCCCCGCAGGGGATTCTTACGAGCAGTACTTC CASRPAGDSYEQYF
TRBJ1-2 TRBV7-8 - TRBD1 TGTGCCAGCAGCGTAGACAGGGACTATGGCTACACCTTC CASSVDRDYGYTF
TRBJ1-4 TRBV15 - TRBD1 TGTGCCACCAGCAGCTTAAAACAGGGGTTTTCTGAAAAACTGTTTTTT CATSSLKQGFSEKLFF
TRBJ1-1 TRBV13 - TRBD1 TGTGCCAGCAGCTCCTGGACAGGGGGTTTTTTAGGAGCTTTCTTT CASSSWTGGFLGAFF
TRBJ1-2 TRBV6-5 - TRBD1 TGTGCCAGCAGTCCCAGGGGGTTGTATGGCTACACCTTC CASSPRGLYGYTF
TRBJ2-2 TRBV8-1 - - TGTGGCAGTGCATCCGCAGCCCTGTATGGAGGGTCAGGGAACACCGGGGAGCTGTTTTTT CGSASAALYGGSGNTGELFF
TRBJ1-5 TRBV30 - - TGTGCCTGGAGCCGGTGGTACGATCAGCCCCAGCATTTT CAWSRWYDQPQHF
TRBJ2-7 TRBV11-1 - TRBD1 TGTGCCAGCAGCTTAGCACCATGGGACAGGGGAGCCTACGAGCAGTACTTC CASSLAPWDRGAYEQYF
TRBJ2-5 TRBV5-1 - TRBD2 TGCGCCTCCGGGACTAGCGGGGTCCTATTCGAGACCCAGTACTTC CASGTSGVLFETQYF
TRBJ1-1 TRBV19 - - TGTGCCAGTAGTATAGTCTCTTCACATAATGAAGCTTTCTTT CASSIVSSHNEAFF
TRBJ1-2 TRBV11-2 - TRBD1 TGTGCCAGCAGCTTGGCGACAGGGCCCTATGGCTACACCTTC CASSLATGPYGYTF
TRBJ2-7 TRBV2 - TRBD2 TGTGCCAGCAGTGGGGCGTCCATAGCGGGGGGCCTTTGGGAGCAGTACTTC CASSGASIAGGLWEQYF
TRBJ2-7 TRBV10-3 few TRBD2 TGTGCCATCAGTGACTCGGCTAGCGGGGTTGGCGAGCAGTACTTC CAISDSASGVGEQYF
TRBJ2-2 TRBV5-1 few - TGCGCCAGCAGTCCCCTGGGACATTTGAACACCGGGGAGCTGTTTTTT CASSPLGHLNTGELFF
TRBJ2-7 TRBV5-6 - - TGTGCCAGCAGCTTGGACAGGCAAACCTACGAGCAGTACTTC CASSLDRQTYEQYF
TRBJ1-5 TRBV4-2 - TRBD1 TGTGCCAGCAGCCGGGACAGAATGACCTATAGCAATCAGCCCCAGCATTTT CASSRDRMTYSNQPQHF
TRBJ1-6 TRBV7-9 few - TGTGCCAGCAGCCCATATCCCTCGGTCGAAAATTCACCCCTCCACTTT CASSPYPSVENSPLHF
TRBJ2-5 TRBV19 - TRBD2 TGTGCCAGTAGTATTGGTGGGACTAGCGGGGCAAAACCACAAGAGACCCAGTACTTC CASSIGGTSGAKPQETQYF
TRBJ2-3 TRBV7-2 - TRBD2 TGTGCCGGGAGCCCGGGACTAACAGATACGCAGTATTTT CAGSPGLTDTQYF
TRBJ1-4 TRBV19 - - TGTGCCAGTAGTATTGGTCCAGGTTATACAACTAATGAAAAACTGTTTTTT CASSIGPGYTTNEKLFF
TRBJ1-2 TRBV30 - - TGTGCCTGGAGTGTATCGGTCAACTATGGCTACACCTTC CAWSVSVNYGYTF
TRBJ1-2 TRBV11-3 - - TGTGCCAGCACCCAGCGGGCCGGCTATGGCTACACCTTC CASTQRAGYGYTF
TRBJ1-4 TRBV6-5 - - TGTGCCAGCAGCCCACGGGGGAATGAAAAACTGTTTTTT CASSPRGNEKLFF
TRBJ2-2 TRBV6-1 - TRBD2 TGTGCCAGCAGTGAAGACCCGGGCGGGGGGGCGACCGGGGAGCTGTTTTTT CASSEDPGGGATGELFF
TRBJ2-1 TRBV5-1 - - TGCGCCAGCAGCAGCGGGTCCGGGCCCCAAAGCTCCTACAATGAGCAGTTCTTC CASSSGSGPQSSYNEQFF
TRBJ1-1 TRBV6-5 - TRBD1 TGTGCCAGCAGTTACGGGACAGGGTACACTGAAGCTTTCTTT CASSYGTGYTEAFF
TRBJ2-3 TRBV5-4 - - TGTGCCAGCAGCAGGCAGACAGGAGGAGATACGCAGTATTTT CASSRQTGGDTQYF
TRBJ1-1 TRBV5-8 - - TGTGCCAGCAGCCTCGGGACTTCCTTTATTTCTGAAGCTTTCTTT CASSLGTSFISEAFF
TRBJ2-7 TRBV4-1 - - TGCGCCAGCAGCCAGGCTACAGGTTTATACGAGCAGTACTTC CASSQATGLYEQYF
TRBJ1-5 TRBV19 - - TGTGCCAGTAGTAAGAATTGGAGGTCACCCCAGCATTTT CASSKNWRSPQHF
TRBJ1-1 TRBV7-8 once - TGTGCCAGCAGCTTAAAGGGGGTCGGGGACACTGAAGCTTTCTTT CASSLKGVGDTEAFF
TRBJ2-4 TRBV30 - TRBD1 TGTGCCTGGAACAGGGGCCAAAACATTCAGTACTTC CAWNRGQNIQYF
TRBJ2-7 TRBV5-6 - TRBD2 TGTGCCAGCAGCTTGGTGTTAGCGGGGACCGTCGACTTC CASSLVLAGTVDF
TRBJ2-1 TRBV19 - TRBD2 TGTGCCAGTACCCCCCTCGGGAGGGGGGCTGACAATGAGCAGTTCTTC CASTPLGRGADNEQFF
TRBJ2-3 TRBV10-3 - TRBD2 TGTGCCATCAGTACTAGCGGGCCTTTCACAGATACGCAGTATTTT CAISTSGPFTDTQYF
TRBJ2-2 TRBV9 - - TGTGCCAGCGGCTTAGAGGCGGGAAGTGGGGAGCTGTTTTTT CASGLEAGSGELFF
TRBJ1-1 TRBV5-6 - - TGTGCCAGCAGCTTGAGCCCGAACACTGAAGCTTTCTTT CASSLSPNTEAFF